This T cell receptor (beta chain) came from a study of HIV-infected patients and healthy controls. About 480 ng RNA was reverse transcribed with alpha and beta constant-region primers. Alpha and beta chain libraries were made separately by chain-specific third strand synthesis with multiplexing indices. TCRdb re-called the 5' RACE reads with MiXCR, one entry per CDR3 protein. The sample has 10,000 to 15,000 distinct CDR3 sequences, less than 6.5% seen once. CDR1 is SGHAT and CDR2 is FQNNGV in the germline V gene. The CDR3 sequence is 16 residues long. After removal of 5 bases from V and 3 bases from J, the junction contained 12 bases not matched to a gene. Whole blood was used without fractionation, so all unsorted peripheral T cells were included. The RNA source was an approximately 2.6 ml peripheral blood draw. Ten or more counts support this clonotype.

The V gene is TRBV11-2, the J gene TRBJ2-5; 7 bases line up with TRBD1. The sample consisted of blood. The TCR sequence derives from an adult in good health. The CDR3 DNA follows: TGTGCCAGCAGCCCCCACGGCGACAGGGCAAAAGAGACCCAGTACTTC. The encoded protein is CASSPHGDRAKETQYF.